Described below is a single T cell receptor (beta chain) sequence and its context. The source of the sample is a study of radiotherapy plus CTLA-4 blockade in lung cancer. The CDR3 sequence is 12 residues long. V lost 9 bases and J lost 4, with 10 bases in between. Germline loops: CDR1 MNHNS, CDR2 SASEGT. TCRdb's copy holds only in-frame clones and misses some; the assay was immunoSEQ multiplex PCR. Found here are about 54,000 clones, more than 60% of them singletons; the top ten hold around 3.2%. This rearrangement joins TRBV6-1 to TRBJ1-3; D ambiguous. This TCR derives from a human donor with non-small cell lung cancer who had a partial response to radiotherapy plus ipilimumab. Sequenced here: peripheral blood, sampled from a patient treated with radiotherapy plus ipilimumab. The DNA for the CDR3 is TGTGCCAGTCGGGAAGCGGGAAACACCATATATTTT. Amino acids: CASREAGNTIYF.